The clone carrying this TCR beta chain was counted between two and nine times. The sample originates from a study of T-cell memory formation after mild COVID-19. V shed 3 bases and J shed 5 bases, with 11 bases lying between them. This CDR3 is built from 13 residues. TCRdb independently ran MiXCR on the 5' RACE reads; one entry per CDR3 protein. This sample has a few hundred thousand distinct CDR3 sequences, with less than 25% found just once. The sequence came from an adult woman who had mild COVID-19 (a few samples of this study predate the infection). Cell type and time point are not known. The gene calls are TRBV12-3 or TRBV12-4 and TRBJ2-7; tentative D call: TRBD1 (5 bases). Material for sequencing was PBMCs or a T cell subset sorted from them (not recorded which). The DNA for the CDR3 is TGTGCCAGCAGTTTGAACAGGCAAAACGAGCAGTACTTC. Its translation is CASSLNRQNEQYF.